These T cell receptor beta chains were read from a single sample in a study of blood T cell repertoires in COVID-19. Using immunoSEQ multiplex PCR, the repertoire was profiled, and TCRdb retains in-frame clones only, with some absent. Among under 250,000 clones listed, approximately 84% were seen once. The specimen sequenced was peripheral blood. The receptor source for this set is a man aged 45-60 years with COVID-19, enrolled during active disease. Both conserved end residues are part of each CDR3. D genes are given only for firm matches. For some rows the clone size is stated as once, few or many, or as a class when expanded; others skip it.

TRBJ2-1,NA,TRBV4-2,NA,TGTGCCAGCAGCCGGGGAGGTTACAATGAGCAGTTCTTC,CASSRGGYNEQFF
TRBJ2-7,NA,TRBV5-1,once,TGCGCCAGCGGAGCCTCAGGGGTATCCTACGAGCAGTACTTC,CASGASGVSYEQYF
TRBJ1-1,TRBD1,TRBV18,NA,TGTGCCAGCTCACCATATACAGGGGCCGACACTGAAGCTTTCTTT,CASSPYTGADTEAFF
TRBJ1-4,NA,TRBV18,NA,TGTGCCAGCTCACCCCAGGGTCTAGGATCAACTAATGAAAAACTGTTTTTT,CASSPQGLGSTNEKLFF
TRBJ2-1,NA,TRBV5-1,NA,TGCGCCAGCAGCCGGGACTTTAGCTCCTACAATGAGCAGTTCTTC,CASSRDFSSYNEQFF
TRBJ2-7,NA,TRBV2,few,TGTGCGATAGGACAGCTAGGCTACGAGCAGTACTTC,CAIGQLGYEQYF
TRBJ1-2,TRBD1,TRBV23-1,NA,TGCGCCAGCAGTTGTCGACAGGGCTATGGCTACACCTTC,CASSCRQGYGYTF
TRBJ2-3,TRBD2,TRBV29-1,once,TGCAGCGTTGGGACTAGCGGGAGTCCAGATACGCAGTATTTT,CSVGTSGSPDTQYF
TRBJ1-6,NA,TRBV7-8,NA,TGTGCCAGCAGCCCCGCGAGCTCCTATAATTCACCCCTCCACTTT,CASSPASSYNSPLHF
TRBJ2-7,NA,TRBV4-3,NA,TGCGCCAGCAGCCAAGAACCGGGGGAATACGAGCAGTACTTC,CASSQEPGEYEQYF
TRBJ2-1,TRBD2,TRBV7-2,once,TGTGCCAGCAGCCTACTAGCGGGGGGCTACAATGAGCAGTTCTTC,CASSLLAGGYNEQFF
TRBJ2-7,NA,TRBV1,NA,TGCACCAGCAGCCAAGATGGGGGTAGCGGGAGTCTCGCGTACTTC,CTSSQDGGSGSLAYF
TRBJ2-2,NA,TRBV5-5,NA,TGTGCCAGCAGCTCAAAGGGGACTACCGGGGAGCTGTTTTTT,CASSSKGTTGELFF
TRBJ1-2,NA,TRBV12-5,NA,TGTGCTAGTGGCCCCGGGGGAGACTATGGCTACACCTTC,CASGPGGDYGYTF
TRBJ2-2,TRBD2,TRBV6-2/TRBV6-3,once,TGTGCCAGCAGTTACTTACCTCTAGCGGGGGGCCCCGGGGAGCTGTTTTTT,CASSYLPLAGGPGELFF
TRBJ2-3,NA,TRBV5-4,few,TGTGCCAGCAGCTTTACAGGGCGGGATACGCAGTATTTT,CASSFTGRDTQYF
TRBJ1-4,TRBD1,TRBV18,NA,TGTGCCAGCTCACGGGACAGGGCGGCTGAAAAACTGTTTTTT,CASSRDRAAEKLFF
TRBJ2-7,NA,TRBV28,NA,TGTGCCAGCAAGCGGAGAGAGCAGTACTTC,CASKRREQYF
TRBJ2-2,NA,TRBV2,NA,TGTGCCAGCAGTGAATTTACGGCAGGGCACACCGGGGAGCTGTTTTTT,CASSEFTAGHTGELFF
TRBJ1-2,TRBD1,TRBV29-1,NA,TGCAGCGTTGAAGAGACTATGGGACAGGGAGGTGGCTACACCTTC,CSVEETMGQGGGYTF
TRBJ1-1,NA,TRBV11-2,few,TGTGCCAGCAGCTTAGTCCAGGGGAACACTGAAGCTTTCTTT,CASSLVQGNTEAFF
TRBJ2-1,TRBD2,TRBV9,NA,TGTGCCAGCAGCGTTTTTCTAGCGGGAGCCGATGAGCAGTTCTTC,CASSVFLAGADEQFF
TRBJ2-4,NA,TRBV9,NA,TGTGCCAGCAGCGTAGTGGGAGACCGGGGCATTCAGTACTTC,CASSVVGDRGIQYF
TRBJ2-7,NA,TRBV6-5,NA,TGTGCCAGCAGACCCTCAGGGTCCCCTACCTACGAGCAGTACTTC,CASRPSGSPTYEQYF
TRBJ2-7,TRBD2,TRBV2,NA,TGTGCCAGCAGTGTTTCGGGAGGGCCTCTCGACGAGCAGTACTTC,CASSVSGGPLDEQYF
TRBJ2-3,NA,TRBV5-1,once,TGCGCCAGCAGCTGGACTGGGACTGGGCCCGCGACAGATACGCAGTATTTT,CASSWTGTGPATDTQYF
TRBJ1-2,NA,TRBV30,NA,TGTGCCAGCTCAGGCTATGGCTACACCTTC,CASSGYGYTF
TRBJ2-3,TRBD2,TRBV27,NA,TGTGCCAGCAGTTTTCTAGCGGGAGAAGATACGCAGTATTTT,CASSFLAGEDTQYF
TRBJ1-1,NA,TRBV19,few,TGTGCCAGTAGTCCCGACAGAGCCCCGAACACTGAAGCTTTCTTT,CASSPDRAPNTEAFF
TRBJ2-7,TRBD2,TRBV5-1,NA,TGCGCCAGCAGCTATGGGACTAGCGGGAGTTCATACGAGCAGTACTTC,CASSYGTSGSSYEQYF
TRBJ2-2,NA,TRBV9,NA,TGTGCCAGCAGCTCGAGACAGGTCCCCGGGGAGCTGTTTTTT,CASSSRQVPGELFF
TRBJ1-1,NA,TRBV29-1,NA,TGCAGCGTTGGTTCTGGGGGGGCGAAGGCTGAAGCTTTCTTT,CSVGSGGAKAEAFF
TRBJ1-2,TRBD1,TRBV28,NA,TGTGCCAGCAGTTTGGGGACAGGGAGCTCCACCTTC,CASSLGTGSSTF
TRBJ1-2,NA,TRBV4-2,NA,TGTGCCAGCAGCCAAGAACTTATAGCTAACTATGGCTACACCTTC,CASSQELIANYGYTF
TRBJ1-2,NA,TRBV11-2,once,TGTGCCAGCAGCTTAGATGGCAGGGTCGGGGGCTACACCTTC,CASSLDGRVGGYTF
TRBJ2-1,NA,TRBV30,NA,TGTGCCTGGAACCAACAGGGAGATGAGCAGTTCTTC,CAWNQQGDEQFF
TRBJ1-5,TRBD1,TRBV5-5,NA,TGTGCCAGCAGCTGGGGACAGGGACATAGCAATCAGCCCCAGCATTTT,CASSWGQGHSNQPQHF
TRBJ2-3,TRBD2,TRBV24-1,once,TGTGCCACCAGTCCGGGAGGTGGAGATACGCAGTATTTT,CATSPGGGDTQYF
TRBJ1-2,TRBD1,TRBV19,NA,TGTGCCAGTAGTATAGCCCGGGACAGGAACTATGGCTACACCTTC,CASSIARDRNYGYTF
TRBJ1-5,NA,TRBV2,NA,TGTGCCAGCAGTGGGTCGGTGAGCAATCAGCCCCAGCATTTT,CASSGSVSNQPQHF
TRBJ2-1,NA,TRBV4-3,NA,TGCGCCAGCAGCCAGGACAGCGTCTCCTACAATGAGCAGTTCTTC,CASSQDSVSYNEQFF
TRBJ2-7,NA,TRBV12-5,NA,TGTGCTAGTGGTTTGGTGCCCGGGATTTACGAGCAGTACTTC,CASGLVPGIYEQYF
TRBJ2-7,TRBD1,TRBV6-2/TRBV6-3,NA,TGTGCCAGCAGTTATCCCGGGGACAGCGCCTACAACTCCTACGAGCAGTACTTC,CASSYPGDSAYNSYEQYF
TRBJ1-6,TRBD1,TRBV2,NA,TGTGCCAGCAGTACGGGACAGGGGGATTCACCCCTCCACTTT,CASSTGQGDSPLHF
TRBJ2-7,NA,TRBV27,NA,TGTGCCAGCAGTCTGGGCCGAACCTACGAGCAGTACTTC,CASSLGRTYEQYF
TRBJ2-5,NA,TRBV9,NA,TGTGCCAGCAGCGTAGGGGGAGGAGAGACCCAGTACTTC,CASSVGGGETQYF
TRBJ1-2,NA,TRBV7-6,few,TGTGCCAGCAGCCAAAAACAGGGTTTGAACTATGGCTACACCTTC,CASSQKQGLNYGYTF
TRBJ1-5,TRBD1,TRBV19,NA,TGTGCCAGTGCGACAGGGGGGCTGCCCCAGCATTTT,CASATGGLPQHF